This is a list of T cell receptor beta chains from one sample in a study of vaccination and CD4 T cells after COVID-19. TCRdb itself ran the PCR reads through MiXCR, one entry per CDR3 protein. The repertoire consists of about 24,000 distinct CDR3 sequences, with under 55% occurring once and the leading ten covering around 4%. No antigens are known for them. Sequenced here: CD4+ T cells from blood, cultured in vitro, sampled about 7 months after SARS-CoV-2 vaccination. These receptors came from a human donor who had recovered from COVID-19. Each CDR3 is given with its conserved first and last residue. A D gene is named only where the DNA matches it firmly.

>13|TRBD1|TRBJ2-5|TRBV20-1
CSATGQLQETQYF
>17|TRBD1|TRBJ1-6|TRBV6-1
CASNPQGGIGYNSPLHF
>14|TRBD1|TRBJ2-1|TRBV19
CASSMTGRRNEQFF
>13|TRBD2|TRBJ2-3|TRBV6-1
CATRGGSTDTQYF
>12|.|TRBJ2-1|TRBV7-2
CASSFLDRGKFF
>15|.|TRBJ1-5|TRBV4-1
CASSPSGTSNQPQHF
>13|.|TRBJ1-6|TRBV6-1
CASTEGADSPLHF
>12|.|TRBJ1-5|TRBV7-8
CASSLGGQPQHF
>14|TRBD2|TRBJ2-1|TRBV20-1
CSAETTSGTHEQFF
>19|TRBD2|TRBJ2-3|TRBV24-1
CATSDFRGTSGRHTDTQYF
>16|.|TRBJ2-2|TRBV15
CATSRGRDRNTGELFF
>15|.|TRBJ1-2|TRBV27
CASSSRSGRNYGYTF
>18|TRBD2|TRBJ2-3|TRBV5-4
CASSDPRLAGGSTDTQYF
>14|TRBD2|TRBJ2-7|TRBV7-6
CASSWTSGSSEQYF
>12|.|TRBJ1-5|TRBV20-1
CSASSGTGPQHF
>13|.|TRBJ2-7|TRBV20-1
CSAAGPPEYEQYF
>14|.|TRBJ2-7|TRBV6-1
CASELDSTSYEQYF
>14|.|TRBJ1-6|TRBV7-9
CASSFGGGNSPLHF
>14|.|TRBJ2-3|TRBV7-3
CASSLLGGTDTQYF
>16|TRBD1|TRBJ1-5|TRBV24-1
CATSDPTGTSNQPQHF
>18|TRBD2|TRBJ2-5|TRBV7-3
CASSPTGTSGMYQETQYF
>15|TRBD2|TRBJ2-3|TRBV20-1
CSARVPAGEGDTQYF
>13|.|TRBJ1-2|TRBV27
CASSFRGGYGYTF
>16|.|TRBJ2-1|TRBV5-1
CASSPMSRDLFNEQFF
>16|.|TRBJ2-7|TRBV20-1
CSARDPESGSSYEQYF
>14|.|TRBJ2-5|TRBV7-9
CASSLDGAMGTQYF
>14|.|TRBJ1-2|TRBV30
CAWGEAGGDYGYTF
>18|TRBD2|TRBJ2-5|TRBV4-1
CASSQVEGLAGVQETQYF